This T cell receptor beta chain derives from a study of cytomegalovirus exposure and HLA in healthy donors. The V gene's germline CDR1 is LGHNA and CDR2 YNFKEQ. The CDR3 totals 17 residues. PCR primers comprised 60 Vbeta and 13 Jbeta primers. Some clones are missing from TCRdb's copy, which holds only in-frame ones; the method was immunoSEQ multiplex PCR. The data show some 150,000 clones, around 74% seen once. Study-level results: Prior analysis indicated that the majority of TCR beta V segments exhibited productivity approximately 90% or approximately 30% of the time.

Details on this clone: Its antigen is not identified.

The rearrangement uses TRBV4-2 and TRBJ2-5, with D hard to call. The J call could be wrong; TRBJ2-7 is a better fit for the DNA end. This TCR derives from a man aged 18 to 35 in good health and CMV-seronegative. Specimen: PBMCs. In nucleotides, the CDR3 is TGTGCCAGCAGCCAACCTTCCAATGGCCTAGGATCCTACGAGCAGTACTTC. Its protein is CASSQPSNGLGSYEQYF.